A selection of T cell receptor beta chains follows, all from one sample in a study of blood T cells in healthy people across ages. TCRdb reprocessed the 5' RACE reads with MiXCR, giving one entry per CDR3 protein. The data hold 1,500,000 or so distinct CDR3 sequences, with approximately 63% observed a single time. Sample: blood. Receptors were obtained from a man aged 18 to 29 in good health. The CDR3 runs from the conserved cysteine through the conserved F or W. A D gene is named only where the DNA matches it firmly. Some rows have no size entry. The others give once, few or many, or a class for an expanded clone.

V gene,D gene,clone size,J gene,CDR3 DNA,CDR3 protein
TRBV29-1,NA,NA,TRBJ2-5,TGCAGCGTTGCTGGGGGCTCGCGTGGTTCCGAGACCCAGTACTTC,CSVAGGSRGSETQYF
TRBV7-9,NA,once,TRBJ2-7,TGTGCCAGCAGCGAAGACGGACAGATCGAGCAGTACTTC,CASSEDGQIEQYF
TRBV5-1,NA,NA,TRBJ2-3,TGCGCCAGCAGCCTCCGGGACCCTTGGGATACGCAGTATTTT,CASSLRDPWDTQYF
TRBV13,TRBD1,NA,TRBJ1-2,TGTGCCAGCAGCTTATATTCGGGACAGGGACTCAACTATGGCTACACCTTC,CASSLYSGQGLNYGYTF
TRBV7-2,TRBD2,NA,TRBJ2-5,TGTGCCAGCAGCTTCCCTTCCGGGGGGGTGGGGGAGACCCAGTACTTC,CASSFPSGGVGETQYF
TRBV3-1,TRBD1,NA,TRBJ1-1,TGTGCCAGCAGCCAAGACAGGGGGCCTTTGAACACTGAAGCTTTCTTT,CASSQDRGPLNTEAFF
TRBV4-3,NA,NA,TRBJ2-3,TGCGCCAGCAGCCACTCCGGGCCGCAGGCCCCGGATACGCAGTATTTT,CASSHSGPQAPDTQYF
TRBV18,NA,few,TRBJ2-5,TGTGCCAGCTCACCAAAAAGAGGCACAGGGCCCCAAGAGACCCAGTACTTC,CASSPKRGTGPQETQYF
TRBV28,TRBD1,NA,TRBJ2-1,TGTGCCAGCAGAACCGGACAGGACTACAATGAGCAGTTCTTC,CASRTGQDYNEQFF
TRBV6-6,TRBD1,NA,TRBJ1-2,TGTGCCAGCAGTCTACGGGACAGTCAAAGCTATGGCTACACCTTC,CASSLRDSQSYGYTF
TRBV4-3,TRBD1,NA,TRBJ1-2,TGCGCCAGCAGCCAGTTGGACAGGGCTAGCTATGGCTACACCTTC,CASSQLDRASYGYTF
TRBV18,NA,NA,TRBJ2-7,TGTGCCAGCTCACAGGTCCAAGACGGCGAGCAGTACTTC,CASSQVQDGEQYF
TRBV6-5,TRBD1,once,TRBJ2-3,TGTGCCAGCAGCCTCCAGGCAGGGGGATTTACAGATACGCAGTATTTT,CASSLQAGGFTDTQYF
TRBV6-1,TRBD1,NA,TRBJ2-1,TGTGCCAGCAGTGAAAGACCCGGGACAGGGGCGTACAATGAGCAGTTCTTC,CASSERPGTGAYNEQFF
TRBV4-1,NA,NA,TRBJ2-1,TGCGCCACCTCGGTCGCCGGAGCTGGCAATGAGCAGTTCTTC,CATSVAGAGNEQFF
TRBV28,TRBD1,NA,TRBJ2-3,TGTGCCAGCAGCCGACAGGGTGTTGAGGCAGATACGCAGTATTTT,CASSRQGVEADTQYF
TRBV6-5,TRBD2,NA,TRBJ2-7,TGTGCCAGCAGTAATGGAGCGGGACTAGCGATCGAGCAGTACTTC,CASSNGAGLAIEQYF
TRBV27,NA,once,TRBJ2-1,TGTGCCAGCAGTTCAGGACTAGGGGGAGGCTACAATGAGCAGTTCTTC,CASSSGLGGGYNEQFF
TRBV14,TRBD1,NA,TRBJ1-2,TGTGCCAGCAGCCCCGAATGGACAGGGCCGGGCTACACCTTC,CASSPEWTGPGYTF
TRBV20-1,NA,few,TRBJ2-7,TGCAGTGCTTATGAGGCAGGAAATTCCTACGAGCAGTACTTC,CSAYEAGNSYEQYF
TRBV6-5,NA,NA,TRBJ1-1,TGTGCCAGCAGCAATTTTGGTACAACTACGGACAGAGGAGCTTTCTTT,CASSNFGTTTDRGAFF
TRBV5-1,NA,NA,TRBJ2-7,TGCGCCAGCAGCCCTCGGACAAGCTTTACCTACGAGCAGTACTTC,CASSPRTSFTYEQYF
TRBV27,TRBD1,NA,TRBJ1-1,TGTGCCAGCAGTACCCCAGGGGGCGGCACTGAAGCTTTCTTT,CASSTPGGGTEAFF
TRBV4-1,TRBD1,NA,TRBJ1-2,TGCGCCTCAGGGGGGCAGGGAGTAGGATATGGCTACACCTTC,CASGGQGVGYGYTF
TRBV5-1,TRBD2,once,TRBJ2-5,TGCGCCAGCAGCTGGGGACTAGGGCAAGAGACCCAGTACTTC,CASSWGLGQETQYF
TRBV19,TRBD2,few,TRBJ2-1,TGTGCCAGTAACATACTAGCGGGGGATTTGTTCTTC,CASNILAGDLFF
TRBV6-2/TRBV6-3,NA,NA,TRBJ2-7,TGTGCCAGCAGTTACTTAGCGGGACAGGGAGACGAGCAGTACTTC,CASSYLAGQGDEQYF
TRBV21-1,NA,NA,TRBJ1-1,TGTGCCAGCAGCATAATAGGGGGTTCTGAGGCTTTCTTT,CASSIIGGSEAFF
TRBV6-1,TRBD2,few,TRBJ2-7,TGTGCCAGCAGCATGGGGACTAGCGGGGAGAGTTTAAGCTCCTACGAGCAGTACTTC,CASSMGTSGESLSSYEQYF
TRBV7-2,NA,NA,TRBJ2-3,TGTGCCAGCAGCAGGACTTTGGGGGGAGATACGCAGTATTTT,CASSRTLGGDTQYF
TRBV20-1,NA,few,TRBJ2-7,TGCAGTGCTACCTGGGATCGGGGACTCTACGAGCAGTACTTC,CSATWDRGLYEQYF
TRBV2,NA,NA,TRBJ2-3,TGTGCCAGCCCCGGACGGGGGTCCACAGATACGCAGTATTTT,CASPGRGSTDTQYF
TRBV24-1,NA,NA,TRBJ2-7,TGTGCCACCAGTGACACGGTCTCCTACGAGCAGTACTTC,CATSDTVSYEQYF
TRBV20-1,TRBD2,once,TRBJ2-7,TGCAGTGCTAGAGGTGGGGCTAGCGGGTTCCTCTACGAGCAGTACTTC,CSARGGASGFLYEQYF
TRBV20-1,TRBD2,once,TRBJ2-3,TGCAGTGCCCGTACCCGACTAGCGCACCCTAGCACAGATACGCAGTATTTT,CSARTRLAHPSTDTQYF
TRBV7-9,NA,once,TRBJ2-2,TGTGCCAGCAGCTTATACGCCGGGGACACCGGGGAGCTGTTTTTT,CASSLYAGDTGELFF